The source of this T cell receptor (beta chain) is a study of T cell responses to AZD1222 COVID-19 vaccine. The study, taken as a whole, reports: Donor demographics were predominantly white British with a female majority; clonal diversity may be underestimated.

Only in-frame clones appear in the TCRdb table, and some are missing; sequencing was by immunoSEQ multiplex PCR. This sample has about 110,000 clones, with roughly 92% found just once. Of note for this clone: Its antigen remains unidentified.

Germline-derived CDR1 and CDR2 are SNHLY and FYNNEI. The CDR3 has 15 amino acids. V gave up 4 bases and J gave up 4 bases; unmatched junction bases: 8. The clonotype was recovered from an adult who received the AZD1222 COVID-19 vaccine. The source material was peripheral blood, sampled 28 days after the second AZD1222 dose. This rearrangement joins TRBV2 to TRBJ2-5, with TRBD1 matching 8 bases. The DNA of the CDR3 is TGTGCCAGCAGTGGGACCCGGGACAGGACAGAGACCCAGTACTTC. The encoded protein is CASSGTRDRTETQYF.